Included here is one T cell receptor beta chain sequence, with context. It has no known antigen specificity. The input lacks base qualities; no much larger clone sits a single base away. Taken from the germline V gene, the CDR1 and CDR2 loops are SGDLS and YYNGEE. The CDR3 covers 14 residues, taking in both the cysteine and the phenylalanine. The read is trimmed to its CDR3 DNA, 42 bases read in frame from base 1. Compared with germline, V lacks 3 bases and J lacks 5 bases; bases without a gene match: 6. This entry comes from a study of blood T cell repertoires in COVID-19 (TCRdb year 2020). About the full investigation: Samples covering the acute and convalescent phases of COVID-19 were provided by collaborators in the United States, Italy and Spain. The samples were drawn from the first 160 participants of the ongoing ImmuneRACE study and from more than 1,000 subjects provided by 6 global collaborators. The prospective study material was composed of cDNA or gDNA derived from T cells, B-cell-depleted T cells, or PBMCs. Subjects who had been exposed to COVID-19, were actively infected with it, or had recovered from it provided the deeply sampled blood TCRbeta repertoires that made up the dataset. Where HLA class I and class II types were available, the types were taken from metadata supplied by the sample provider, not from assay-based typing. The repertoires were released in a freely available public database intended as a resource for research on the immune response to SARS-CoV-2. Sample metadata almost always included a de-identified subject ID, COVID-19 status, age in years and sex. Points the paper makes about the study in general: Clinical and demographic metadata were provided uncurated, with the amount varying by source and participant.

Whole blood was collected in K2EDTA tubes by collaborating institutions according to the institutions' own protocols. For TCRbeta analysis, collaborator samples were shipped as frozen whole blood, as isolated PBMCs, or as DNA extracted from either sample type. TCRbeta CDR3 regions were amplified from genomic DNA by means of the immunoSEQ Assay, a bias-controlled multiplex PCR. Processing in the source paper ran as follows. Within the assay, amplification of reference gene primers was used to estimate how many nucleated cells each sample contained. Sequence reads were collapsed and filtered to measure the absolute abundance of every unique TCRbeta CDR3 rearrangement. Productive Simpson clonality was computed per sample as the square root of Simpson's diversity index over productive rearrangements. TCRdb obtained this table from immuneACCESS and retained in-frame rearrangements with V and J assigned. These tables miss some clones; where compared with another copy, unresolved V genes account for less than half of the shortfall, and the remainder is unexplained. That table is the source of V, J and clone size, and D and trimming were worked out from the DNA. The sample table contains some 250,000 clones; only one count was recorded for around 86% of them. Of the sample, around 3.2% is held by the ten largest clones.

The clonotype originates from a woman aged 60-75 years with active or convalescent COVID-19. Sequences were obtained from peripheral blood. The chain is assembled from TRBV9 and TRBJ2-7; 9 bases in the middle match TRBD2. The nucleotide sequence reads TGTGCCAGCAGCGCGAGTAGCGGGGGCGACGAGCAGTACTTC. Protein translation: CASSASSGGDEQYF.